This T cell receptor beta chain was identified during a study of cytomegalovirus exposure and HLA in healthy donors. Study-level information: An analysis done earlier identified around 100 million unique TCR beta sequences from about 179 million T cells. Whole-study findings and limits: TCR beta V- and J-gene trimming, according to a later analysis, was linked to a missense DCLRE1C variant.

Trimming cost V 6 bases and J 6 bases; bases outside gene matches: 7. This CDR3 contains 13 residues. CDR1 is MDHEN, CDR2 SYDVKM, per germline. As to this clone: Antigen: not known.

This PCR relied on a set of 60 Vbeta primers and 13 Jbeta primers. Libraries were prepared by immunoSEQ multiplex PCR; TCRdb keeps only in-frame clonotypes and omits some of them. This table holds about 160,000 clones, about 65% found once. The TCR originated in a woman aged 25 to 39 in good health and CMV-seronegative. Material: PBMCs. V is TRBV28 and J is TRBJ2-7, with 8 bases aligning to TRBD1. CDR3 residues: CASRAGGFREQYF. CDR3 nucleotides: TGTGCCAGCAGGGCAGGGGGCTTTCGCGAGCAGTACTTC. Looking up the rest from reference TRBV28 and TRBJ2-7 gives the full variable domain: DVKVTQSSRYLVKRTGEKVFLECVQDMDHENMFWYRQDPGLGLRLIYFSYDVKMKEKGDIPEGYSVSREKKERFSLILESASTNQTSMYLCASRAGGFREQYFGPGTRLTVT.